The 23 T cell receptor beta chains given below trace back to one sample, sequenced in a study of T-cell memory formation after mild COVID-19. MiXCR, run by TCRdb on the 5' RACE reads, gives a single entry per CDR3 protein. The table has 150,000 to 200,000 distinct CDR3 sequences, approximately 12% seen once. What was sequenced was PBMCs or a T cell subset sorted from them (not recorded which). The receptors were sampled from a man aged 18 to 30 who had mild COVID-19 (a few samples of this study predate the infection). Cell type and time point are not known.

The rearrangement links TRBV10-3 to TRBJ2-2; 7 bases are shared with TRBD1. Germline V lookup: CDR1 ENHRY, CDR2 SYGVKD. This CDR3 comprises 13 residues. V shed 6 bases and J 6 bases; nucleotides not matched to a gene: 4. The CDR3 coding sequence is TGTGCCATCAGGGGGACAGCTGCCGGGGAGCTGTTTTTT. It codes for CAIRGTAAGELFF.

The V gene is TRBV4-2, the J gene TRBJ2-5; 11 nucleotides line up with TRBD1. The CDR3 length is 16 residues. Germline CDR1 is LGHNA and CDR2 is YNFKEQ. The trim removed 5 bases at V and 4 bases at J, leaving 9 bases unmatched. In DNA form, the CDR3 reads TGTGCCAGCAGCGACAGGACAGGGGGCTGGTCAGAGACCCAGTACTTC. Protein sequence: CASSDRTGGWSETQYF.

J is TRBJ1-1 and V is TRBV24-1; D is possibly TRBD1 (5 bases). Germline V gives CDR1 KGHDR, CDR2 SFDVKD. The CDR3 covers 13 residues. V was cut by 4 bases and J by 3 bases, with 8 bases left in between. CDR3 amino acids: CATSEPRDTEAFF. As DNA, the CDR3 is TGTGCCACCAGTGAACCCAGGGACACTGAAGCTTTCTTT.

The rearrangement joins TRBV5-6 to TRBJ2-3; 8 bases are a match to TRBD1. The CDR3 is 15 amino acids. J was trimmed by 5 bases and V by 2 bases; bases with no gene match: 7. Per germline, CDR1 SGHDT and CDR2 YYEEEE. The CDR3 DNA follows: TGTGCCAGCAGCTTAGGGACAGGATCACTAGATACGCAGTATTTT. It translates to CASSLGTGSLDTQYF.

This clonotype was counted a few times. V gene TRBV5-1 combines with J gene TRBJ2-3; possibly TRBD2 for D (6 bases). Germline-derived CDR1 and CDR2 are SGHRS and YFSETQ. V lost 1 base, J lost 1 base, and 13 bases lay in between. The CDR3 runs 16 residues. CDR3 nucleotide sequence: TGCGCCAGCAGCTTGAGGTCGGGGGTCCGCACAGATACGCAGTATTTT. This translates into CASSLRSGVRTDTQYF. Combining the CDR3 with reference TRBV5-1 and TRBJ2-3 gives the whole variable domain KAGVTQTPRYLIKTRGQQVTLSCSPISGHRSVSWYQQTPGQGLQFLFEYFSETQRNKGNFPGRFSGRQFSNSRSEMNVSTLELGDSALYLCASSLRSGVRTDTQYFGPGTRLTVL.

This clonotype has a count of ten or more. V gene TRBV5-1 combines with J gene TRBJ2-5; D is possibly TRBD2 (7 bases). There are 13 residues in the CDR3. The V and J ends lost 7 bases and 1 base respectively, with 11 bases between them. Germline V gives CDR1 SGHRS, CDR2 YFSETQ. CDR3 residues: CASGGGAQETQYF. CDR3 bases: TGCGCCAGCGGCGGGGGCGCCCAAGAGACCCAGTACTTC.

This chain links TRBV6-6 with TRBJ1-1; possibly TRBD1 for D (6 bases). Germline V CDR1 and CDR2: MNHNY, SVGAGI (reference sequence). This CDR3 spans 14 amino acids. V dropped 2 bases and J dropped 11 bases, with 18 bases sitting between them. The DNA for the CDR3 is TGTGCCAGCAGTTACCGGGGGGGGGCCGAAAAGGCTTTCTTT. As protein: CASSYRGGAEKAFF.

This chain connects TRBV20-1 to TRBJ2-2, with D perhaps matching TRBD1 or TRBD2 (5 bases each). Deletions cut 0 bases from V and 7 bases from J, with 12 bases between. CDR3 length: 14 amino acids. Germline V CDR1 and CDR2: DFQATT, SNEGSKA (reference sequence). In DNA form, the CDR3 reads TGCAGTGCTAGAGATCCCTCGGGGCACGGGGAGCTGTTTTTT. It is translated as CSARDPSGHGELFF.

V gene TRBV9 combines with J gene TRBJ1-1; D unresolved. The V end lost 4 bases, the J end lost 3 bases, and 19 bases lay between the germline ends. The CDR3 has 16 residues. Germline V lookup: CDR1 SGDLS, CDR2 YYNGEE. DNA of the CDR3: TGTGCCAGCAGCCAATCCCTCGGAGGTCGTCACACTGAAGCTTTCTTT. Protein: CASSQSLGGRHTEAFF.

This clonotype was observed a few times. The genes are TRBV7-2 and TRBJ1-5; D possibly corresponds to TRBD1 (5 bases). This CDR3 is built from 17 residues. With 5 bases removed from V and 2 bases from J, the gap between germline ends came to 19 bases. Germline CDR1 and CDR2: SGHTA and FQGNSA. Here the CDR3 reads CASSAHYGGAGNQPQHF. The CDR3 region has the DNA TGTGCCAGCAGCGCACATTATGGGGGAGCGGGCAATCAGCCCCAGCATTTT.

The chain links TRBV6-6 to TRBJ2-7, with 7 bases that match TRBD2. J gave up 6 bases and V 6 bases, and 5 bases lay outside the gene matches. Per germline, CDR1 MNHNY and CDR2 SVGAGI (reference sequence). This CDR3 is built from 12 residues. CDR3 residues: CASSHGGSEQYV. As DNA, the CDR3 is TGTGCCAGCAGCCACGGGGGGAGCGAGCAGTACGTC.

This clonotype was seen a few times. The gene calls are TRBV18 and TRBJ2-1; weak D call: TRBD1 (6 bases). The CDR3 extends over 15 amino acids. In germline, CDR1 is KGHSH, CDR2 LQKENI. V shed 4 bases and J shed 9 bases, with 19 bases lying between them. The CDR3 DNA reads as TGTGCCAGCTCACTAGATGGGGGCAGGGCCAGTGAGCAGTTCTTC. Protein product: CASSLDGGRASEQFF.

This clonotype was observed a handful of times. The rearrangement links TRBV27 to TRBJ2-5, with TRBD2 as a possible D gene (6 bases). Deletions cut 3 bases from V and 4 bases from J, with 9 bases between. Germline-derived CDR1 and CDR2 are MNHEY and SMNVEV (reference sequence). This CDR3 comprises 13 residues. CDR3 sequence reads: CASSLRRGETQYF. Here the CDR3 DNA reads TGTGCCAGCAGTTTGAGGCGGGGAGAGACCCAGTACTTC.

This chain links TRBV29-1 with TRBJ1-1; D gene uncertain. CDR3 size: 11 residues. V was clipped by 7 bases and J by 4 bases, with 10 bases between them. Germline-derived CDR1 and CDR2 are SQVTM and ANQGSEA. In DNA, the CDR3 is TGCAGCGGGACCTTCTTCACTGAAGCTTTCTTT. Translation: CSGTFFTEAFF.

This clonotype turned up a few times. V is TRBV21-1 and J is TRBJ1-6; TRBD1, as called in the table, went unchecked against the DNA. TRBV21-1 constitutes a pseudogene. This CDR3 has 13 residues. Written as DNA, the CDR3 is TGTGCCAGGACAGGGGGCCCGGGTTCACCCCTCCACTTT. Its protein product is CARTGGPGSPLHF.

The chain joins TRBV29-1 to TRBJ1-3; no firm D call. The germline V gene encodes CDR1 SQVTM and CDR2 ANQGSEA. The CDR3 totals 11 residues. Trimming cost V 7 bases and J 8 bases, with 12 bases left between them. CDR3 residues: CSGGSPDTIYF. CDR3 coding DNA: TGCAGCGGTGGTAGTCCGGACACCATATATTTT.

This clonotype was counted between two and nine times. The chain employs TRBV7-9 and TRBJ2-7, with D perhaps TRBD1 or TRBD2 (5 bases each). The CDR3 runs to 15 residues. Trimming shortened V by 5 bases and J by 3 bases, and 17 bases separated the two germline ends. The germline V gene encodes CDR1 SEHNR and CDR2 FQNEAQ (reference sequence). The CDR3 DNA follows: TGTGCCAGCAGCGATTGGGACCCCCAGAGCTACGAGCAGTACTTC. Translated, it gives CASSDWDPQSYEQYF.

This clonotype was detected only a few times. J is TRBJ2-1 and V is TRBV5-1; 11 bases line up with TRBD1. There are 14 residues in the CDR3. Germline CDR1 reads SGHRS; CDR2 reads YFSETQ. J was trimmed by 5 bases and V by 7 bases; bases with no gene match: 5. The CDR3 protein is CASFGQGANNEQFF. In DNA, the CDR3 is TGCGCCAGCTTCGGACAGGGGGCGAACAATGAGCAGTTCTTC.

This clonotype was counted many times. This sequence joins TRBV20-1 and TRBJ2-3; 12 bases align to TRBD2. In germline, CDR1 is DFQATT, CDR2 SNEGSKA (reference sequence). V dropped 3 bases and J dropped 5; count of bases not matched to a gene: 6. This CDR3 has 15 amino acids. The CDR3 sequence: CSASLASGGGDTQYF. CDR3 DNA sequence: TGCAGTGCTAGTTTGGCTAGCGGGGGGGGAGATACGCAGTATTTT.

This clonotype was picked up a small number of times. The V gene is TRBV10-3, the J gene TRBJ2-7, with D tentatively TRBD1 or TRBD2 (6 bases each). Trimming took 4 bases from V and 2 from J, leaving 12 bases between them. From germline, CDR1 is ENHRY and CDR2 SYGVKD. This CDR3 contains 14 residues. Here the CDR3 reads CAISGGARPYEQYF. In DNA form, the CDR3 reads TGTGCCATCAGTGGGGGGGCCCGTCCCTACGAGCAGTACTTC.

This clonotype was found a few times. The J gene is TRBJ1-6, the V gene TRBV5-1; no reliable D call. Trimming removed 5 bases from V and 5 bases from J, with 8 bases in between. There are 13 residues in the CDR3. Looked up from germline, CDR1 is SGHRS and CDR2 is YFSETQ. In nucleotides, the CDR3 is TGCGCCAGCAGGTCCGTCAATAATTCACCCCTCCACTTT. This sequence encodes CASRSVNNSPLHF.

This clonotype has more than one count but fewer than ten. The chain couples TRBV7-3 to TRBJ2-1; 7 nucleotides agree with TRBD1. V lost 5 bases to trimming and J lost 4 bases; unmatched junction nucleotides: 8. The CDR3 consists of 15 residues. Germline V gene lookup returns CDR1 SGHTA and CDR2 FQGTGA. CDR3 sequence reads: CASSRDSTIYNEQFF. CDR3 DNA: TGTGCCAGCAGCCGGGACAGTACCATTTACAATGAGCAGTTCTTC.

This chain joins TRBV7-9 and TRBJ1-6; 8 bases match TRBD1. Germline loops: CDR1 SEHNR, CDR2 FQNEAQ (reference sequence). V shed 5 bases, J shed 7 bases, and the junction held 10 bases outside the gene matches. The CDR3 runs to 16 residues. The CDR3 here is CASSPISTGVNSPLHF. The CDR3 DNA is TGTGCCAGCAGCCCAATATCGACAGGGGTGAATTCACCCCTCCACTTT.